This T cell receptor beta chain was observed in a study of T cells in Graves' hyperthyroidism and ophthalmopathy. The junction had 8 bases not matched to a gene; V was cut back by 5 bases and J by 7 bases. CDR1 and CDR2 from the germline V gene are LGHNA and YNFKEQ. CDR3 size: 15 residues. The TCR beta CDR3 regions underwent amplification using RNA transcripts as the source. First-round RT-PCR with HTBI primers amplified the TCR CDR3 region. A single record per CDR3 protein comes from TCRdb applying MiXCR to the multiplex PCR reads. The sample lists approximately 590,000 distinct CDR3 sequences; around 45% were seen once.

The sequenced sample was peripheral blood or thyroid tissue (not recorded which). This clonotype was sampled from a woman aged 18-35 years with Graves' hyperthyroidism. This chain joins TRBV4-2 and TRBJ2-5; 12 nucleotides agree with TRBD2. This CDR3 reads CASSSRTSGTMTQYF. The CDR3 nucleotides are TGTGCCAGCAGCTCCCGGACTAGCGGGACCATGACCCAGTACTTC.